This is a list of T cell receptor beta chains from one sample in a study of early T cells in non-severe SARS-CoV-2 infection. A single record per CDR3 protein comes from TCRdb applying MiXCR to the 5' RACE reads. The repertoire includes tens of thousands of distinct CDR3 sequences, around an eighth of them detected once, and around 7% sits in the top ten. The sample was whole blood. The source of these receptors is an adult who was a healthcare worker with PCR-confirmed SARS-CoV-2 infection or an uninfected control (not recorded which). Both conserved end residues are part of each CDR3. The D gene is left open where the match is weak. Size is stated for part of the rows, as once, few or many counts, or as a class when the clone is expanded.

clone_size	v_call	j_call	d_call	cdr3_nt	cdr3_aa
few	TRBV6-5	TRBJ2-7	-	TGTGCCAGCAGTTCCAATTTGAGACAGTATAGGAGCGAGCAGTACTTC	CASSSNLRQYRSEQYF
few	TRBV7-2	TRBJ2-1	TRBD1	TGTGCCAGCAGCTCCGGACAGGGGGTCTACAATGAGCAGTTCTTC	CASSSGQGVYNEQFF
-	TRBV19	TRBJ2-6	-	TGTGCCAGTACCCACCCAGGTTACTCTGGGGCCAACGTCCTGACTTTC	CASTHPGYSGANVLTF
many	TRBV7-9	TRBJ2-3	-	TGTGCCAGCAGCTTAACTGAAGCTGCGCAGTATTTT	CASSLTEAAQYF
many	TRBV7-9	TRBJ2-1	TRBD2	TGTGCCAGCAGCTTAGTACTAGCGGGAGATGAGCAGTTCTTC	CASSLVLAGDEQFF
few	TRBV4-2	TRBJ2-7	TRBD2	TGTGCCAGCAGCCCTGGGCTGGGACTAGCGGAAAACTACTTC	CASSPGLGLAENYF
few	TRBV5-4	TRBJ2-2	-	TGTGCCAGCAGCTTTGGGTCGGGAGAAGTGGGCGGGGAGCTGTTTTTT	CASSFGSGEVGGELFF
many	TRBV3-1	TRBJ1-5	-	TGTGCCAGCAGCTCCGGATTGGCCCGCAATCAGCCCCAGCATTTT	CASSSGLARNQPQHF
-	TRBV29-1	TRBJ2-7	-	TGCAGCGTTGTCGGCGCGGGATACGAGCAGTACTTC	CSVVGAGYEQYF
-	TRBV19	TRBJ1-2	TRBD1	TGTGCCAGTAGAGGCTTACAGGGGGCTGGCTACACCTTC	CASRGLQGAGYTF
few	TRBV20-1	TRBJ2-5	TRBD2	TGCAGTGCTAGTCGACTAGCGGGAGGAGAGACCCAGTACTTC	CSASRLAGGETQYF
-	TRBV7-8	TRBJ2-3	-	TGTGCCAGCAGCTTAGTAAGCGGCCATAGCACAGATACGCAGTATTTT	CASSLVSGHSTDTQYF
few	TRBV5-1	TRBJ2-5	-	TGCGCCAGCAGCTTGGAGGGTAGCGGAGGAGAGACCCAGTACTTC	CASSLEGSGGETQYF